What follows are 14 T cell receptor beta chains derived from one specimen sequenced in a study of blood T cell repertoires in COVID-19 (TCRdb year 2020). Libraries were built with the immunoSEQ multiplex PCR assay. TCRdb stores this immuneACCESS table with in-frame sequences only. Part of the clones is absent; in the studies checked, under half of the shortfall reflects unresolved V genes, and no reason is known for the rest. This sample comprises 210,000 or so clones, roughly 78% of them detected only once. Roughly 2.8% of the sample goes to the ten largest clones. Sequenced sample: peripheral blood. These TCRs come from a woman of 80 years or more with active or convalescent COVID-19.

V and J are TRBV2 and TRBJ2-7, with 10 bases aligning to TRBD1. Germline V gene sequence: CDR1 SNHLY, CDR2 FYNNEI. The J segment lost 2 bases and the V segment lost 5 bases, leaving 9 bases of the junction unmatched. This CDR3 is 16 amino acids long. DNA for the CDR3: TGTGCCAGCAGTTCTACCCCGGGACAGGGGCCCTACGAGCAGTACTTC. Translated, it gives CASSSTPGQGPYEQYF.

The CDR3 sequence: CASSLAGWAADTQYF. CDR3 sequence (DNA): TGCGCCAGCAGCTTGGCGGGGTGGGCAGCAGATACGCAGTATTTT. The chain recombines TRBV5-1 with TRBJ2-3; TRBD2 might be the D (5 bases). Germline-derived CDR1 and CDR2 are SGHRS and YFSETQ. V was clipped by 0 bases and J by 4 bases, with 12 bases between them. The CDR3 consists of 15 residues.

The V and J genes are TRBV19 and TRBJ2-5; D uncertain. The CDR3 extends over 14 amino acids. Per the germline V gene, CDR1 is LNHDA and CDR2 is SQIVND (reference sequence). V was shortened by 0 bases and J by 1 base, with 6 bases between the two germline ends. CDR3 amino acids: CASSIDRSQETQYF. In DNA, the CDR3 is TGTGCCAGTAGTATAGACAGAAGCCAAGAGACCCAGTACTTC.

The chain combines TRBV5-1 with TRBJ1-2; D remains unclear. V gave up 1 base and J gave up 0 bases, with 16 bases separating them. Germline V lookup: CDR1 SGHRS, CDR2 YFSETQ. CDR3 length equals 17 residues. The CDR3: CASSLYPEAVANYGYTF. The CDR3, as DNA: TGCGCCAGCAGCTTGTATCCAGAGGCGGTAGCTAACTATGGCTACACCTTC.

The V and J genes are TRBV11-2 and TRBJ2-7; D possibly corresponds to TRBD2 (6 bases). V was clipped by 1 base and J by 2 bases, with 12 bases between them. The CDR3 consists of 15 residues. Germline CDR1 and CDR2: SGHAT and FQNNGV. The CDR3 is CASSLASDDTYEQYF. The CDR3 bases are TGTGCCAGCAGCTTAGCTAGCGATGACACCTACGAGCAGTACTTC.

The rearrangement uses TRBV5-4 and TRBJ2-1; 7 nucleotides align to TRBD1. Germline V gene sequence: CDR1 SGHNT, CDR2 YYREEE (reference sequence). Unmatched junction bases numbered 5, after V lost 2 bases and J lost 3 bases. The CDR3 loop spans 15 amino acids. The DNA of the CDR3 is TGTGCCAGCAGCTTACAGGGGAGTTTCTACAATGAGCAGTTCTTC. Protein: CASSLQGSFYNEQFF.

The chain links TRBV7-2 to TRBJ1-6, with 7 bases matching TRBD1. Germline-derived CDR1 and CDR2 are SGHTA and FQGNSA. V trimming: 2 bases; J trimming: 6 bases; junction bases outside the gene matches: 7. This CDR3 contains 16 residues. The CDR3 DNA reads TGTGCCAGCAGCTTATTTATGGGACAGCTTAATTCACCCCTCCACTTT. This translates into CASSLFMGQLNSPLHF.

The chain employs TRBV28 and TRBJ2-3, with a possible D match to TRBD2 (7 bases). CDR1 and CDR2 from the germline V gene are MDHEN and SYDVKM. The CDR3 loop spans 15 amino acids. The V end was cut by 2 bases, the J end by 6 bases, with 15 bases between. The CDR3 sequence: CASSLAGGGGDTQYF. In DNA, the CDR3 is TGTGCCAGCAGTTTAGCCGGGGGAGGGGGGGATACGCAGTATTTT.

This chain links TRBV5-5 with TRBJ1-1, with TRBD1 matching over 11 bases. The CDR3 totals 14 residues. V gave up 3 bases and J gave up 3 bases; unmatched junction bases: 1. Germline V gene sequence: CDR1 SGHKS, CDR2 YYEKEE (reference sequence). CDR3 DNA sequence: TGTGCCAGCAGCTGGGGACAGGGGGACACTGAAGCTTTCTTT. Protein: CASSWGQGDTEAFF.

The chain employs TRBV6-1 and TRBJ2-7; perhaps TRBD1 as D (5 bases). The CDR3 runs to 17 residues. V dropped 2 bases and J dropped 5 bases, with 22 bases sitting between them. The germline gives CDR1 MNHNS, CDR2 SASEGT. The CDR3 loop reads CASSENIGAAGLHEQYF. The CDR3 bases are TGTGCCAGCAGTGAAAATATAGGGGCCGCCGGTCTCCACGAGCAGTACTTC.

The V gene is TRBV5-6, the J gene TRBJ2-7, with 8 bases fitting TRBD1. The V and J ends lost 4 bases and 3 bases, in that order; junction bases with no gene match: 9. Germline lookup yields CDR1 SGHDT and CDR2 YYEEEE. The CDR3 contains 15 residues. DNA of the CDR3: TGTGCCAGCAGCCCGGGGACAGGATCGTTCTACGAGCAGTACTTC. As protein: CASSPGTGSFYEQYF.

J is TRBJ2-2 and V is TRBV9, with a tentative D call TRBD1 (6 bases). Germline loops: CDR1 SGDLS, CDR2 YYNGEE. V was pared by 2 bases and J by 2 bases, with 16 bases between. The CDR3 consists of 17 residues. CDR3 DNA sequence: TGTGCCAGCAGCGTGATATCCGGGACAACTAACACCGGGGAGCTGTTTTTT. Translated: CASSVISGTTNTGELFF.

This clone came up once. The V gene is TRBV7-8, the J gene TRBJ1-5, with D possibly being TRBD1 (6 bases). Germline CDR1 reads SGHVS; CDR2 reads FQNEAQ. This CDR3 is 17 amino acids long. Trimming stripped 0 bases from V and 0 bases from J, with 12 bases between. The CDR3 DNA is TGTGCCAGCAGCTTAGCGCAGGGGACCTATAGCAATCAGCCCCAGCATTTT. Its protein product is CASSLAQGTYSNQPQHF.

This clone came up once. The chain links TRBV12-3 or TRBV12-4 to TRBJ2-3, with unresolved D. This CDR3 has 13 residues. The V end lost 7 bases, the J end lost 4 bases, and 12 bases lay between the germline ends. CDR3 bases: TGTGCCAGCACCCTCAACTACGCAGATACGCAGTATTTT. It translates to CASTLNYADTQYF.